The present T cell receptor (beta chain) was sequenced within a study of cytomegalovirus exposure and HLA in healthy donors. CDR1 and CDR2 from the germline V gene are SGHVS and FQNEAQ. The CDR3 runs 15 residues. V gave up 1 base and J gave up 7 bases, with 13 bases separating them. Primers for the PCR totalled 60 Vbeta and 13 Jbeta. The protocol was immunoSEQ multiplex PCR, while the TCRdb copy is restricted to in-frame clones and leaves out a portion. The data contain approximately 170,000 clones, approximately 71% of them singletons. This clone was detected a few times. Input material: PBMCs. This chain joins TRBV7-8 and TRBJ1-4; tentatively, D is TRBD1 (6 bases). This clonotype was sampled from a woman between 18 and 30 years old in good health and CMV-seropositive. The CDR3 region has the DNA TGTGCCAGCAGCTTAGGGGAGGGGGAGAGTGAAAAACTGTTTTTT. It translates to CASSLGEGESEKLFF.